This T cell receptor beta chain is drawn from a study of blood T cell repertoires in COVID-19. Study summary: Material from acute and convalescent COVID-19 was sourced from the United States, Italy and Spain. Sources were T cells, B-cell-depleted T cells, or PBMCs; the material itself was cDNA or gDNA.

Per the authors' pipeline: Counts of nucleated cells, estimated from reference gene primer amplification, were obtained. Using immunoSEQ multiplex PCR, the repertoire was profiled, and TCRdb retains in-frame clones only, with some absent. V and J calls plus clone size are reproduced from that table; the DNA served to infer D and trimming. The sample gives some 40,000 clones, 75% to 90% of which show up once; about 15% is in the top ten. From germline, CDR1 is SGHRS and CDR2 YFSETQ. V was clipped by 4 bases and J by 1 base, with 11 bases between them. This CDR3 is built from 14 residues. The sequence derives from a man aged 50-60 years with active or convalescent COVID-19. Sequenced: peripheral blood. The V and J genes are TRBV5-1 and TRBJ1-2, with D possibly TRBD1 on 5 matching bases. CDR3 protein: CASSRIDSNYGYTF. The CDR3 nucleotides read TGCGCCAGCAGCAGAATCGACAGTAACTATGGCTACACCTTC. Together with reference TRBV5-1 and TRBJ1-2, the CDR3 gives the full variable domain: KAGVTQTPRYLIKTRGQQVTLSCSPISGHRSVSWYQQTPGQGLQFLFEYFSETQRNKGNFPGRFSGRQFSNSRSEMNVSTLELGDSALYLCASSRIDSNYGYTFGSGTRLTVV.